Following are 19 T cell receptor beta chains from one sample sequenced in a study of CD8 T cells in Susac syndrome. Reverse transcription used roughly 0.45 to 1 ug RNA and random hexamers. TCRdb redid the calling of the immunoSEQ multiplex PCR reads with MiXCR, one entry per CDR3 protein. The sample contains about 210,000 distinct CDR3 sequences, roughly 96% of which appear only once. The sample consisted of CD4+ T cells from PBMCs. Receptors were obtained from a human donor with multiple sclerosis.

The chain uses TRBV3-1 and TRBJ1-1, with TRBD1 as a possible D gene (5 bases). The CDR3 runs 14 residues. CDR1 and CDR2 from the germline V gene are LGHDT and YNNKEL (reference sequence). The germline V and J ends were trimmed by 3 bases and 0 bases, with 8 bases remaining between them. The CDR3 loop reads CASSQRTLNTEAFF. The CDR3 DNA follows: TGTGCCAGCAGCCAGAGGACACTGAACACTGAAGCTTTCTTT.

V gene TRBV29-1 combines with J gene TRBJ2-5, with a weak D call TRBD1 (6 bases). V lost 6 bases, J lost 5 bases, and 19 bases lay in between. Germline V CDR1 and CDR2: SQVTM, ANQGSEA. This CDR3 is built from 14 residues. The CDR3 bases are TGCAGCGTAGAAACTCAGGGGCGCCGGGAGACCCAGTACTTC. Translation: CSVETQGRRETQYF.

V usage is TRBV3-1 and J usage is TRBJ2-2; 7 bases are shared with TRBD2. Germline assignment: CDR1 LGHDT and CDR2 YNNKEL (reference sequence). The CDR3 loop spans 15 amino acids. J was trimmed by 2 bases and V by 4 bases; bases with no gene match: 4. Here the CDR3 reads CASSPLASNTGELFF. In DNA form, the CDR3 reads TGTGCCAGCAGCCCACTAGCGTCCAACACCGGGGAGCTGTTTTTT. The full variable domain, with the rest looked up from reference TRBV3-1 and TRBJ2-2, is DTAVSQTPKYLVTQMGNDKSIKCEQNLGHDTMYWYKQDSKKFLKIMFSYNNKELIINETVPNRFSPKSPDKAHLNLHINSLELGDSAVYFCASSPLASNTGELFFGEGSRLTVL.

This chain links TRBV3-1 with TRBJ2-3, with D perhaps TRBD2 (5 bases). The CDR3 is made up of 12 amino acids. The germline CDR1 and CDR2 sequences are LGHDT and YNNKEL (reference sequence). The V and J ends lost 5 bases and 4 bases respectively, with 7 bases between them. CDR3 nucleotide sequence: TGTGCCAGCAGCGAGGGCCCAGATACGCAGTATTTT. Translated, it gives CASSEGPDTQYF.

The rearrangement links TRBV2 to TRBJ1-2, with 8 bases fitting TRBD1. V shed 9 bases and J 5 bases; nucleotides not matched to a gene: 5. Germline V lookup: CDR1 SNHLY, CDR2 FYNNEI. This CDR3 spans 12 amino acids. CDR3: CASGDRRYGYTF. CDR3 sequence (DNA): TGTGCCAGTGGGGACAGGAGGTATGGCTACACCTTC.

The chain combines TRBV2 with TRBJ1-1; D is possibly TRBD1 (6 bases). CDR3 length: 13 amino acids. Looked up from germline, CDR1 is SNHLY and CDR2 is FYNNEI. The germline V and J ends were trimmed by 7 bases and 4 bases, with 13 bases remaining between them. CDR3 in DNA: TGTGCCAGCAATCGAGGGGGGGGCACTGAAGCTTTCTTT. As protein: CASNRGGGTEAFF. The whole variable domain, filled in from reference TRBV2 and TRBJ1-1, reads EPEVTQTPSHQVTQMGQEVILRCVPISNHLYFYWYRQILGQKVEFLVSFYNNEISEKSEIFDDQFSVERPDGSNFTLKIRSTKLEDSAMYFCASNRGGGTEAFFGQGTRLTVV.

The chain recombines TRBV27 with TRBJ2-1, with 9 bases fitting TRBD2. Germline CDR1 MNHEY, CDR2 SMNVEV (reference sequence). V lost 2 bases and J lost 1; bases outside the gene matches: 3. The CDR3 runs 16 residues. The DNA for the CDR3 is TGTGCCAGCAGTTTAGTTAGCGGGAGATCCTACAATGAGCAGTTCTTC. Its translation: CASSLVSGRSYNEQFF.

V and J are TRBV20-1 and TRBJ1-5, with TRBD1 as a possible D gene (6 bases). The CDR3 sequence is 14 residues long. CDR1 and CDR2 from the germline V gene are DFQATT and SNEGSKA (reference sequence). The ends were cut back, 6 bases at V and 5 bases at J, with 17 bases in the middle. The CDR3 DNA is TGCAGTGCCAGGGGTGGGTTTGGAGATCAGCCCCAGCATTTT. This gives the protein CSARGGFGDQPQHF.

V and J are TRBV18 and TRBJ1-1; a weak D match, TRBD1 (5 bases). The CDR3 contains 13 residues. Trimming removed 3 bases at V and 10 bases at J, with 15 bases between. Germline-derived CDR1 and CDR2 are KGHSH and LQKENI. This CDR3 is CASSPGQLLGAFF. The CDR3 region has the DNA TGTGCCAGCTCACCCGGACAATTACTAGGAGCTTTCTTT.

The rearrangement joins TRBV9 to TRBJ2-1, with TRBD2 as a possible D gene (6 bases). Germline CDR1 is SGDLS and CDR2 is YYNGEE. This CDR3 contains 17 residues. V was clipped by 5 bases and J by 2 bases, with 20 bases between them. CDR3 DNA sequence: TGTGCCAGCAGGTCAGGGCCCGCCGGGGGTACCTACAATGAGCAGTTCTTC. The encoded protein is CASRSGPAGGTYNEQFF. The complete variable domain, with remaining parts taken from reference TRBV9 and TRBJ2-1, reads DSGVTQTPKHLITATGQRVTLRCSPRSGDLSVYWYQQSLDQGLQFLIQYYNGEERAKGNILERFSAQQFPDLHSELNLSSLELGDSALYFCASRSGPAGGTYNEQFFGPGTRLTVL.

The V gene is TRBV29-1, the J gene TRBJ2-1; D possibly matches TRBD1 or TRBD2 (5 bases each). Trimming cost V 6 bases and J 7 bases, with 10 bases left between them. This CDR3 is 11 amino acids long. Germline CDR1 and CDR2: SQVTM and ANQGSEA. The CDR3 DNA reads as TGCAGCGTCGTGAGGGGAAATGAGCAGTTCTTC. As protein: CSVVRGNEQFF.

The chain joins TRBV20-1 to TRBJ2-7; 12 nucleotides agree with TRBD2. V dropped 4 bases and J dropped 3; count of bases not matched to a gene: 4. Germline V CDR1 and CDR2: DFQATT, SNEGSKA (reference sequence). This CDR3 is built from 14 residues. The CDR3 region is CSATLAGGIYEQYF. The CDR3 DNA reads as TGCAGTGCTACCCTAGCGGGGGGGATCTACGAGCAGTACTTC.

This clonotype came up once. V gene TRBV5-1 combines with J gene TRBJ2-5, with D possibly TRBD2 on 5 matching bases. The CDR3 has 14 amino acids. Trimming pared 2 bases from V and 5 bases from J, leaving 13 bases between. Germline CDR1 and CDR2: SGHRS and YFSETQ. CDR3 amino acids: CASSFPGEWETQYF. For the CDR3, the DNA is TGCGCCAGCAGCTTCCCCGGGGAGTGGGAGACCCAGTACTTC.

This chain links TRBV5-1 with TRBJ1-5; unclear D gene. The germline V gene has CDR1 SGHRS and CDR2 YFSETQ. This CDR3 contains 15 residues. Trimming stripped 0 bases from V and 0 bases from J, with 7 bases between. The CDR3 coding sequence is TGCGCCAGCAGCTTGGAGGGTGGTAGCAATCAGCCCCAGCATTTT. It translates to CASSLEGGSNQPQHF.

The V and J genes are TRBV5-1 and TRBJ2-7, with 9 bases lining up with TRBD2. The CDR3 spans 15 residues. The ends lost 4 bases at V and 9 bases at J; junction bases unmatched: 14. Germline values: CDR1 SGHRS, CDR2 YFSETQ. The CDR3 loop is CASSPVTSGSSGQYF. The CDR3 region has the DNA TGCGCCAGCAGCCCCGTGACTAGCGGTTCCTCCGGGCAGTACTTC.

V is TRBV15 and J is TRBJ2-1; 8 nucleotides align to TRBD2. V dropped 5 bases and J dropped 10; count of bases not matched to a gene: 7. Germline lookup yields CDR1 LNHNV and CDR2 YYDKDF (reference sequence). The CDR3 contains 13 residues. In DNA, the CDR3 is TGTGCCACCAGCTCGGGAGGGCCTAGAGAGCAGTTCTTC. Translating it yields CATSSGGPREQFF.

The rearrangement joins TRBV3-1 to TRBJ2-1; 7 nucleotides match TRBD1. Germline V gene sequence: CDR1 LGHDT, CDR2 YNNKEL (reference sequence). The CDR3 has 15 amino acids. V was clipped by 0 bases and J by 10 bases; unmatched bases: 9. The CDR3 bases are TGTGCCAGCAGCCAAGAGGGACAGAATAAACCCGAGCAGTTCTTC. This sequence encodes CASSQEGQNKPEQFF.

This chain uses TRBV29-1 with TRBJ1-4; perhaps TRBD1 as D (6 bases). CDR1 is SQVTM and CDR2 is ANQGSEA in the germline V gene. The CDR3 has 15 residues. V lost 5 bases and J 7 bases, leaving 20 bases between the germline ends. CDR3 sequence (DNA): TGCAGCGTTTACACCAACAGGGAAACGGGTGAAAAACTGTTTTTT. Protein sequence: CSVYTNRETGEKLFF.

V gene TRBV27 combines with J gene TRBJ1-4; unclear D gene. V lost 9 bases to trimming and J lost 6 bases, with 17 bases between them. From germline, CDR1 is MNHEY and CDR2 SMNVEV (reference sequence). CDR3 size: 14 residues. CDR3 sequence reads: CASTRAPWDEKLFF. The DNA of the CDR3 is TGTGCCAGTACTAGGGCCCCTTGGGATGAAAAACTGTTTTTT.